This paragraph reports one T cell receptor beta chain. Its target antigen remains unknown. Base-call qualities are not available, and no considerably larger clone is one nucleotide away. This entry belongs to a study of blood T cell repertoires in COVID-19 (dated by TCRdb to the early 2020s). With respect to the entire study: The collaborator samples originated in the United States, Italy and Spain and spanned the acute and convalescent phases of COVID-19. The samples were drawn from the first 160 participants of the ongoing ImmuneRACE study and from over 950 subjects provided by 6 global collaborators. The dataset comprised deeply sampled blood TCRbeta repertoires from subjects exposed to, actively infected with, or recovered from COVID-19. Sample metadata almost always included a de-identified subject ID, COVID-19 status, age in years and sex. Where HLA class I and class II types were available, the types were taken from metadata supplied by the sample provider, not from assay-based typing. The repertoires were released in a freely available public database intended as a resource for research on the immune response to SARS-CoV-2. The material from the prospective study consisted of cDNA or gDNA derived from T cells, B-cell-depleted T cells, or PBMCs.

Overall study results and their limits: How much clinical and demographic metadata was included differed by source and by participant, and the metadata was provided uncurated.

Collaborating institutions collected whole blood in K2EDTA tubes following their own protocols. For TCRbeta analysis, collaborator samples were shipped as frozen whole blood, as isolated PBMCs, or as DNA extracted from either sample type. The immunoSEQ Assay, a bias-controlled multiplex PCR, was used to amplify TCRbeta CDR3 regions from genomic DNA. The study's own analysis went as follows. The number of nucleated cells in each sample was estimated from the amplification of reference gene primers within the assay. Sequence reads were collapsed and filtered to measure the absolute abundance of every unique TCRbeta CDR3 rearrangement. For each sample, productive Simpson clonality was calculated by taking the square root of Simpson's diversity index across productive rearrangements. TCRdb re-hosts the immuneACCESS table, in-frame sequences only. Its copies lack some clones; in the studies checked, an unresolved V gene accounts for under half of them, and the cause for the rest is not known. For V, J and clone size, that table is used; D and trimming come from the DNA. In this sample the table shows approximately 130,000 clones, 65% to 85% of which occur a single time. The top ten constitute 5.9% of the sample.

Counted from cysteine to phenylalanine, this CDR3 has 12 amino acids. Only the CDR3 portion is preserved as DNA: 36 bases, with reading frame beginning at the first base. Germline trimming amounts to 5 bases on V and 8 bases on J, with 4 as the count of junction bases outside the gene matches. The germline V gene (reference sequence) specifies WNHNN as CDR1 and SYGVQD as CDR2. The specimen sequenced was peripheral blood. This clonotype originated in a man older than 75 with active or convalescent COVID-19. The rearranged chain carries TRBV10-1 and TRBJ1-2; the junction holds 8 bases that match TRBD1. CDR3 reads: CASSQGALGYTF. The DNA sequence reads TGCGCCAGCAGTCAGGGGGCTTTAGGCTACACCTTC.